Presented here are 25 T cell receptor beta chains from one specimen sequenced in a study of OX40 agonist ivuxolimab in advanced cancers. The library came from the immunoSEQ multiplex PCR assay. TCRdb mirrors the immuneACCESS table, restricted to in-frame sequences. Some clones are absent from its copies; in checked studies, under half trace to an unresolved V gene, and the reason for the others is unknown. This sample is represented by around 69,000 clones; about 87% of them were singletons. Of the sample, less than 3% is held by the ten largest clones. The specimen was CD4+ or CD8+ T cells sorted from blood, collected in a trial of the OX40 agonist ivuxolimab. Every receptor here comes from an adult with an advanced solid tumor such as melanoma, head and neck, liver or kidney cancer.

DNA of the CDR3: TGTGCCAGCAGTTTCCAGGGGCATCAGCCCCAGCATTTT. It specifies CASSFQGHQPQHF. The V gene is TRBV27, the J gene TRBJ1-5; the D gene is possibly TRBD1 (6 bases). V lost 3 bases to trimming and J lost 5 bases, with 8 bases between them. The CDR3 is 13 amino acids. CDR1 and CDR2 from the germline V gene are MNHEY and SMNVEV (reference sequence).

The genes are TRBV7-2 and TRBJ2-1; TRBD1 matches at 7 bases. The CDR3 has 15 residues. Germline loops: CDR1 SGHTA, CDR2 FQGNSA. Trimming cost V 1 base and J 4 bases; bases outside gene matches: 4. The CDR3 bases are TGTGCCAGCAGCTTAGGGGGACAGAGGTACAATGAGCAGTTCTTC. Protein sequence: CASSLGGQRYNEQFF.

V usage is TRBV5-4 and J usage is TRBJ2-5; perhaps TRBD1 as D (5 bases). The germline V gene encodes CDR1 SGHNT and CDR2 YYREEE (reference sequence). The ends were cut back, 0 bases at V and 5 bases at J, with 8 bases in the middle. The CDR3 has 13 residues. CDR3 region: CASSLAGMETQYF. CDR3 nucleotides: TGTGCCAGCAGCTTGGCAGGGATGGAGACCCAGTACTTC.

The chain couples TRBV5-6 to TRBJ1-2, with no clear D. V dropped 0 bases and J dropped 2 bases, with 14 bases sitting between them. Germline CDR1 SGHDT, CDR2 YYEEEE. The CDR3 has 16 amino acids. In DNA form, the CDR3 reads TGTGCCAGCAGCTTGGTGGCCAGTTCGCTGAACTATGGCTACACCTTC. Translating gives CASSLVASSLNYGYTF.

This clone was counted a single time. The gene calls are TRBV6-5 and TRBJ2-3, with D uncertain. The V gene lost 0 bases and the J gene lost 8 bases, with 12 bases spanning the gap. The CDR3 is made up of 14 amino acids. CDR1 and CDR2 from the germline V gene are MNHEY and SVGAGI. Here the CDR3 DNA reads TGTGCCAGCAGTTACTCGTCGGGTCCGGGTACGCAGTATTTT. This sequence encodes CASSYSSGPGTQYF.

The gene calls are TRBV6-6 and TRBJ1-2; D remains unclear. Trimming pared 6 bases from V and 10 bases from J, leaving 21 bases between. Germline CDR1 and CDR2: MNHNY and SVGAGI (reference sequence). The CDR3 sequence is 14 residues long. The CDR3 spells CASSREATTASYTF. CDR3 nucleotide sequence: TGTGCCAGCAGCCGAGAGGCTACTACCGCATCCTACACCTTC.

The V gene is TRBV6-5, the J gene TRBJ1-1, with D possibly TRBD1 on 5 matching bases. The V end lost 6 bases, the J end lost 1 base, and 9 bases lay between the germline ends. The CDR3 is made up of 13 amino acids. The V gene's germline CDR1 is MNHEY and CDR2 SVGAGI. Written as DNA, the CDR3 is TGTGCCAGCAGACAGGCTAGGAACACTGAAGCTTTCTTT. Translation gives CASRQARNTEAFF.

This rearrangement joins TRBV7-8 to TRBJ1-1; possible D gene TRBD1, 5 bases. CDR1 and CDR2 (germline): SGHVS, FQNEAQ. This CDR3 is 17 amino acids long. V gave up 5 bases and J gave up 0 bases, with 19 bases separating them. The CDR3 sequence is CASSPQGRPSMNTEAFF. The CDR3 nucleotides read TGTGCCAGCAGCCCCCAGGGAAGACCTTCAATGAACACTGAAGCTTTCTTT.

The table lists this clone with a few counts. The chain recombines TRBV28 with TRBJ1-4; 7 bases align to TRBD1. Looked up from germline, CDR1 is MDHEN and CDR2 is SYDVKM. With 9 bases clipped from V and 10 bases from J, the junction kept 17 bases outside the gene matches. This CDR3 contains 15 residues. The CDR3 DNA follows: TGTGCCAGTTTAACCCCCGGGACAGCCATTCCAAAACTGTTTTTT. It translates to CASLTPGTAIPKLFF.

V usage is TRBV19 and J usage is TRBJ1-5, with D hard to call. CDR1 is LNHDA and CDR2 is SQIVND in the germline V gene (reference sequence). With 7 bases removed from V and 0 bases from J, the gap between germline ends came to 13 bases. The CDR3 covers 15 residues. CDR3 nucleotide sequence: TGTGCCAGTATCCCCCAGCCCTATAGCAATCAGCCCCAGCATTTT. Translating gives CASIPQPYSNQPQHF.

This clone appeared a single time. The chain carries TRBV28 and TRBJ2-5; 9 bases line up with TRBD1. There are 16 residues in the CDR3. V was pared by 5 bases and J by 1 base, with 8 bases of the junction left unmatched. Germline CDR1 is MDHEN and CDR2 is SYDVKM. The CDR3 protein is CASSQGGQGIQETQYF. The CDR3 DNA is TGTGCCAGCAGTCAGGGGGGACAGGGAATCCAAGAGACCCAGTACTTC.

V usage is TRBV11-2 and J usage is TRBJ2-1; D is possibly TRBD2 (6 bases). CDR1 is SGHAT, CDR2 FQNNGV, per germline. Trimming stripped 0 bases from V and 2 bases from J, with 8 bases between. This CDR3 comprises 15 residues. CDR3 loop: CASSLELAPYNEQFF. The CDR3 nucleotides read TGTGCCAGCAGCTTAGAGCTAGCGCCCTACAATGAGCAGTTCTTC.

V gene TRBV7-2 combines with J gene TRBJ2-3, with TRBD1 as a possible D gene (6 bases). There are 16 residues in the CDR3. V dropped 2 bases and J dropped 0 bases, with 12 bases sitting between them. CDR1 is SGHTA and CDR2 is FQGNSA in the germline V gene. Here the CDR3 DNA reads TGTGCCAGCAGCTTAAGAATAACAGGGAGCACAGATACGCAGTATTTT. It is translated as CASSLRITGSTDTQYF.

V and J are TRBV7-6 and TRBJ2-5, with D maybe TRBD2 (5 bases). The V gene lost 3 bases and the J gene lost 5 bases, with 10 bases spanning the gap. This CDR3 is 13 amino acids long. Looked up from germline, CDR1 is SGHVS and CDR2 is FNYEAQ. The DNA for the CDR3 is TGTGCCAGCAGCTTTGTGGGGAGCGAGACCCAGTACTTC. As protein: CASSFVGSETQYF.

V gene TRBV7-2 combines with J gene TRBJ2-2; D possibly corresponds to TRBD2 (6 bases). V was trimmed by 3 bases and J by 2 bases, leaving 13 bases between them. CDR1 is SGHTA, CDR2 FQGNSA, per germline. The CDR3 has 16 residues. The CDR3 DNA reads as TGTGCCAGCAGCTTTCAGGGAGGAAGCAACACCGGGGAGCTGTTTTTT. The encoded protein is CASSFQGGSNTGELFF.

The CDR3, as DNA: TGTGCCAGCAGTTTAAGGAGCTCCTACAATGAGCAGTTCTTC. Translated, it gives CASSLRSSYNEQFF. The J gene is TRBJ2-1, the V gene TRBV28; the D is unclear. Trimming left V 2 bases short and J 0 bases short, with 5 bases between. CDR3 length: 14 residues. The germline CDR1 and CDR2 sequences are MDHEN and SYDVKM.

This rearrangement joins TRBV6-5 to TRBJ1-2; the match to TRBD1 covers 9 bases. The CDR3 has 15 amino acids. Germline V gene lookup returns CDR1 MNHEY and CDR2 SVGAGI. The ends lost 7 bases at V and 1 base at J; junction bases unmatched: 7. The CDR3 reads CASTRDRAFNYGYTF. The CDR3 nucleotides read TGTGCCAGCACCCGGGACAGGGCTTTTAACTATGGCTACACCTTC.

This rearrangement joins TRBV14 to TRBJ2-1, with a weak D call TRBD2 (6 bases). V lost 5 bases and J lost 9, with 20 bases in between. Germline V gene data show CDR1 as SGHDN and CDR2 as FVKESK. The CDR3 covers 15 residues. The DNA of the CDR3 is TGTGCCAGCAGCGTCGCGGGGAGCTGGGGCGGTGAGCAGTTCTTC. This gives the protein CASSVAGSWGGEQFF. Together with reference TRBV14 and TRBJ2-1, the CDR3 gives the full variable domain: EAGVTQFPSHSVIEKGQTVTLRCDPISGHDNLYWYRRVMGKEIKFLLHFVKESKQDESGMPNNRFLAERTGGTYSTLKVQPAELEDSGVYFCASSVAGSWGGEQFFGPGTRLTVL.

V is TRBV6-5 and J is TRBJ1-2; the D gene is possibly TRBD1 (6 bases). Germline V gene sequence: CDR1 MNHEY, CDR2 SVGAGI. Trimming took 5 bases from V and 8 from J, leaving 15 bases between them. This CDR3 comprises 13 residues. The CDR3, as DNA: TGTGCCAGCAGTCAGGGGACCGGGGGCGGCTACACCTTC. Translated, it gives CASSQGTGGGYTF.

For this clone: One junction end does not reproduce the germline sequence, and a read error may be involved. The rearrangement links TRBV7-2 to TRBJ1-2; 8 positions agree with TRBD1. Germline V gene data show CDR1 as SGHTA and CDR2 as FQGNSA. The CDR3 is 16 residues long. This chain's CDR3 is CASSLVAGQGSDGHTF. DNA for the CDR3: TGTGCCAGCAGCTTAGTAGCTGGACAGGGCTCAGATGGCCACACCTTC.

The rearrangement uses TRBV14 and TRBJ2-7; D possibly corresponds to TRBD2 (5 bases). Germline V gene lookup returns CDR1 SGHDN and CDR2 FVKESK. The CDR3 loop spans 15 amino acids. V dropped 5 bases and J dropped 2 bases, with 16 bases sitting between them. The CDR3 sequence is CASSVMSPGTYEQYF. The CDR3 DNA sequence: TGTGCCAGCAGCGTCATGAGCCCCGGGACCTACGAGCAGTACTTC.

J is TRBJ2-2 and V is TRBV7-3; no clear D. The CDR3 extends over 15 amino acids. Germline V gene data show CDR1 as SGHTA and CDR2 as FQGTGA. The V end was cut by 3 bases, the J end by 6 bases, with 14 bases between. The CDR3 DNA sequence: TGTGCCAGCAGCTTTGGCGAGACCACGGCCGGGGAGCTGTTTTTT. This gives the protein CASSFGETTAGELFF.

The chain uses TRBV10-3 and TRBJ2-1, with TRBD2 identical over 13 bases. The J segment lost 7 bases and the V segment lost 2 bases, leaving 8 bases of the junction unmatched. Germline CDR1 ENHRY, CDR2 SYGVKD. The CDR3 totals 17 residues. DNA of the CDR3: TGTGCCATCAGTGAGAGGACCGGGACTAGCGGGGCTAATGAGCAGTTCTTC. As protein: CAISERTGTSGANEQFF.

The J gene is TRBJ2-1, the V gene TRBV6-5; D ambiguous. Trimming took 0 bases from V and 4 from J, leaving 10 bases between them. The CDR3 runs to 15 residues. CDR1 and CDR2 from the germline V gene are MNHEY and SVGAGI. CDR3 DNA sequence: TGTGCCAGCAGTTACTCCCGGACCTTATACAATGAGCAGTTCTTC. Translating gives CASSYSRTLYNEQFF.

J is TRBJ1-4 and V is TRBV29-1, with TRBD1 as a possible D gene (6 bases). Trimming cost V 7 bases and J 5 bases, with 14 bases left between them. The CDR3 totals 13 residues. Germline values: CDR1 SQVTM, CDR2 ANQGSEA. The CDR3 is CSAQYQGNEKLFF. The CDR3 DNA reads TGCAGCGCTCAGTACCAGGGGAATGAAAAACTGTTTTTT. Together with reference TRBV29-1 and TRBJ1-4, the CDR3 gives the full variable domain: SAVISQKPSRDICQRGTSLTIQCQVDSQVTMMFWYRQQPGQSLTLIATANQGSEATYESGFVIDKFPISRPNLTFSTLTVSNMSPEDSSIYLCSAQYQGNEKLFFGSGTQLSVL.